Presented here are 14 T cell receptor beta chains from one specimen sequenced in a study of blood T cell repertoires in COVID-19. Only in-frame clones appear in the TCRdb table, and some are missing; sequencing was by immunoSEQ multiplex PCR. The sample has 160,000 or so clones, 70% to 90% seen once. The sequencing sample was made of peripheral blood. All receptors come from a man aged 60-69 years with acute or convalescent COVID-19.

This clone has only one observation. The J gene is TRBJ1-2, the V gene TRBV6-2 or TRBV6-3; D perhaps matches TRBD1 (5 bases). This CDR3 comprises 15 residues. The V and J ends lost 0 bases and 6 bases respectively, with 14 bases between them. The germline V gene encodes CDR1 MNHEY and CDR2 SVGEGT. The CDR3 nucleotides read TGTGCCAGCAGTTACTCGAGGAACTCAGGGCATGGCTACACCTTC. Protein sequence: CASSYSRNSGHGYTF.

The genes are TRBV18 and TRBJ2-2, with D possibly being TRBD2 (5 bases). Trimming left V 2 bases short and J 5 bases short, with 6 bases between. Per the germline V gene, CDR1 is KGHSH and CDR2 is LQKENI. The CDR3 is 13 residues long. The CDR3 loop is CASSPGSTGELFF. Written as DNA, the CDR3 is TGTGCCAGCTCACCAGGGAGTACCGGGGAGCTGTTTTTT.

The chain joins TRBV7-9 to TRBJ1-5; D is uncertain. Trimming pared 4 bases from V and 0 bases from J, leaving 7 bases between. The CDR3 covers 14 residues. The germline V gene encodes CDR1 SEHNR and CDR2 FQNEAQ (reference sequence). CDR3 amino acids: CASSSTYSNQPQHF. CDR3 bases: TGTGCCAGCAGCTCCACTTATAGCAATCAGCCCCAGCATTTT.

This clone was seen only once. V is TRBV10-1 and J is TRBJ1-2; TRBD1 might be the D (5 bases). From germline, CDR1 is WNHNN and CDR2 SYGVQD (reference sequence). V lost 6 bases and J lost 6, with 14 bases in between. The CDR3 is made up of 13 amino acids. The CDR3 nucleotides are TGCGCCAGCAGCCCAGGGATCGGCGATGGCTACACCTTC. Its protein is CASSPGIGDGYTF.

The V gene is TRBV5-1, the J gene TRBJ2-7; 8 positions agree with TRBD1. V shed 3 bases, J shed 2 bases, and the junction held 1 base outside the gene matches. CDR3 length: 13 residues. Germline loops: CDR1 SGHRS, CDR2 YFSETQ. CDR3 sequence: CASSWTGTYEQYF. Written as DNA, the CDR3 is TGCGCCAGCAGCTGGACAGGGACCTACGAGCAGTACTTC.

This sequence joins TRBV5-1 and TRBJ2-3, with D perhaps matching TRBD1 (6 bases). Trimming shortened V by 0 bases and J by 5 bases, and 7 bases separated the two germline ends. The CDR3 runs 13 residues. The V gene's germline CDR1 is SGHRS and CDR2 YFSETQ. The CDR3 nucleotides read TGCGCCAGCAGCTTGGGCAGGGGAGATACGCAGTATTTT. Protein: CASSLGRGDTQYF.

The V gene is TRBV11-2, the J gene TRBJ2-3, with 8 bases identical to TRBD1. Germline assignment: CDR1 SGHAT and CDR2 FQNNGV. The V segment lost 1 base and the J segment 5 bases; nucleotides outside the gene matches: 8. The CDR3 is 16 residues long. This CDR3 reads CASSLGGQVRRDTQYF. The CDR3 nucleotides read TGTGCCAGCAGCTTAGGGGGACAGGTACGGCGAGATACGCAGTATTTT. Full variable domain (rest looked up from reference TRBV11-2 and TRBJ2-3): EAGVAQSPRYKIIEKRQSVAFWCNPISGHATLYWYQQILGQGPKLLIQFQNNGVVDDSQLPKDRFSAERLKGVDSTLKIQPAKLEDSAVYLCASSLGGQVRRDTQYFGPGTRLTVL.

This clone showed up just a few times. The rearrangement links TRBV7-8 to TRBJ1-2, with D possibly matching TRBD1 (6 bases). CDR1 and CDR2 from the germline V gene are SGHVS and FQNEAQ. This CDR3 has 13 amino acids. V was trimmed by 5 bases and J by 6 bases, leaving 13 bases between them. The CDR3 sequence: CASSLDRKDGYTF. In DNA form, the CDR3 reads TGTGCCAGCAGCCTCGACAGGAAAGATGGCTACACCTTC.

The rearrangement joins TRBV4-3 to TRBJ1-3; possibly TRBD1 for D (5 bases). Germline lookup yields CDR1 LGHNA and CDR2 YSLEER. CDR3 length: 15 amino acids. The V end was cut by 4 bases, the J end by 2 bases, with 12 bases between. The CDR3: CASSRERGPGNTIYF. The CDR3 bases are TGCGCCAGCAGCCGAGAGCGGGGCCCTGGAAACACCATATATTTT.

The genes are TRBV30 and TRBJ1-2, with D perhaps matching TRBD1 (5 bases). The CDR3 runs 14 residues. Germline CDR1 and CDR2: GTSNPN and SVGIG (reference sequence). Trimming removed 0 bases at V and 3 bases at J, with 11 bases between. CDR3 coding DNA: TGTGCCTGGAGTGTAGGTCGGGGGTACTATGGCTACACCTTC. Amino acids: CAWSVGRGYYGYTF.

This clone was observed a single time. The J gene is TRBJ1-2, the V gene TRBV7-3; TRBD1 aligns across 7 bases. This CDR3 spans 16 amino acids. Germline CDR1 reads SGHTA; CDR2 reads FQGTGA. The V segment lost 3 bases and the J segment 7 bases; nucleotides outside the gene matches: 14. The CDR3 spells CASSFNSRGSLSGYTF. Here the CDR3 DNA reads TGTGCCAGCAGCTTCAACTCCAGGGGGTCGCTGAGTGGCTACACCTTC.

The J gene is TRBJ1-5, the V gene TRBV2; perhaps TRBD1 as D (5 bases). CDR3 length: 17 amino acids. V shed 0 bases and J shed 5 bases, with 17 bases lying between them. In germline, CDR1 is SNHLY, CDR2 FYNNEI. This CDR3 reads CASSEARGGGVYQPQHF. DNA for the CDR3: TGTGCCAGCAGTGAAGCGAGGGGAGGCGGTGTTTATCAGCCCCAGCATTTT.

This clone was counted a single time. The chain links TRBV2 to TRBJ1-1; D is ambiguous. The CDR3 length is 15 residues. Germline values: CDR1 SNHLY, CDR2 FYNNEI. With 3 bases removed from V and 0 bases from J, the gap between germline ends came to 11 bases. Here the CDR3 reads CASSEGGGVNTEAFF. The CDR3 DNA sequence: TGTGCCAGCAGTGAGGGTGGCGGTGTGAACACTGAAGCTTTCTTT.

V usage is TRBV7-8 and J usage is TRBJ2-1, with D possibly matching TRBD1 (5 bases). In germline, CDR1 is SGHVS, CDR2 FQNEAQ. The length of the CDR3 is 14 residues. The germline V and J ends were trimmed by 1 base and 9 bases, with 13 bases remaining between them. The DNA for the CDR3 is TGTGCCAGCAGCTTAGTGTCGCAGGGTGGTGAGCAGTTCTTC. It yields the protein CASSLVSQGGEQFF.